One sample yielded the 9 T cell receptor beta chains listed below, sequenced in a study of shared clonotypes between healthy human individuals. Method: immunoSEQ multiplex PCR; TCRdb's copy keeps in-frame clones and lacks some. This table has more than 200,000 clones, approximately 65% appearing once. Specimen: memory CD4+ T cells sorted from blood. Subset described: CD45RA-negative fraction. The receptor set was obtained from a man younger than 45 in good health.

This clone was counted a single time. The rearrangement uses TRBV5-8 and TRBJ2-3; 8 bases align to TRBD2. Germline V lookup: CDR1 SGHTS, CDR2 YDEGEE. The J segment lost 4 bases and the V segment lost 7 bases, leaving 11 bases of the junction unmatched. The CDR3 runs 15 residues. CDR3 nucleotides: TGTGCCAGCTGTCTCGGGGGGGCCGGGGCAGATACGCAGTATTTT. Translation: CASCLGGAGADTQYF.

This clone appeared a few times. The chain employs TRBV7-2 and TRBJ2-7; no clear D gene. The CDR3 has 12 amino acids. V lost 5 bases, J lost 4 bases, and 9 bases lay in between. CDR1 is SGHTA, CDR2 FQGNSA, per germline. As DNA, the CDR3 is TGTGCCAGCAGCCTCACTGCGTACGAGCAGTACTTC. As protein: CASSLTAYEQYF.

In its sample, this clone was seen many times. The rearrangement links TRBV2 to TRBJ1-1; maybe TRBD1 (5 bases). V lost 7 bases and J lost 6, with 9 bases in between. This CDR3 spans 11 amino acids. Germline CDR1 is SNHLY and CDR2 is FYNNEI. DNA for the CDR3: TGTGCCAGCACGGGGGACGCTGAAGCTTTCTTT. Translating it yields CASTGDAEAFF.

This sequence joins TRBV7-9 and TRBJ2-3, with 8 bases fitting TRBD1. CDR1 SEHNR and CDR2 FQNEAQ come from the germline V gene (reference sequence). CDR3 size: 16 residues. V lost 1 base to trimming and J lost 4 bases; unmatched junction nucleotides: 7. As DNA, the CDR3 is TGTGCCAGCAGCTTAGGACAGGGGTTGGCCCCAGATACGCAGTATTTT. Encoded protein: CASSLGQGLAPDTQYF. The full variable domain, with the rest looked up from reference TRBV7-9 and TRBJ2-3, is DTGVSQNPRHKITKRGQNVTFRCDPISEHNRLYWYRQTLGQGPEFLTYFQNEAQLEKSRLLSDRFSAERPKGSFSTLEIQRTEQGDSAMYLCASSLGQGLAPDTQYFGPGTRLTVL.

A note on this clone: The identical CDR3 is also encoded by other nucleotide sequences in the sample. The chain carries TRBV28 and TRBJ2-7; no clear D. Germline loops: CDR1 MDHEN, CDR2 SYDVKM. The CDR3 loop spans 12 amino acids. With 2 bases removed from V and 4 bases from J, the gap between germline ends came to 6 bases. CDR3 protein: CASSLPLYEQYF. In nucleotides, the CDR3 is TGTGCCAGCAGTTTACCCCTTTACGAGCAGTACTTC.

The chain recombines TRBV10-1 with TRBJ2-3; D is possibly TRBD1 (5 bases). The CDR3 sequence is 15 residues long. Germline V gene lookup returns CDR1 WNHNN and CDR2 SYGVQD (reference sequence). Trimming stripped 0 bases from V and 7 bases from J, with 14 bases between. The CDR3 loop reads CASSESGQVLYTQYF. CDR3 sequence (DNA): TGCGCCAGCAGTGAGTCGGGGCAGGTGCTTTATACGCAGTATTTT.

The rearrangement joins TRBV19 to TRBJ1-2; 9 nucleotides match TRBD1. Germline CDR1 is LNHDA and CDR2 is SQIVND (reference sequence). CDR3 length equals 16 residues. The J segment lost 3 bases and the V segment lost 4 bases, leaving 9 bases of the junction unmatched. This CDR3 reads CASSRTGGSSDYGYTF. The DNA of the CDR3 is TGTGCCAGTAGTAGAACAGGGGGCAGTTCTGACTATGGCTACACCTTC.

The chain links TRBV11-2 to TRBJ2-3; a weak D match, TRBD2 (5 bases). Trimming took off 5 bases at V and 3 bases at J, with 18 bases between the two ends. This CDR3 has 16 residues. The V gene's germline CDR1 is SGHAT and CDR2 FQNNGV. CDR3: CASSNLDGRRTDTQYF. CDR3 in DNA: TGTGCCAGCAGCAATCTGGACGGTAGGAGGACAGATACGCAGTATTTT.

This clone was detected a few times. The J gene is TRBJ2-7, the V gene TRBV15, with D possibly matching TRBD1 (5 bases). V gave up 3 bases and J gave up 2 bases, with 11 bases separating them. The CDR3 runs to 14 residues. CDR1 LNHNV and CDR2 YYDKDF come from the germline V gene (reference sequence). The CDR3 is CATSRSRGPYEQYF. In nucleotides, the CDR3 is TGTGCCACCAGCAGGTCAAGGGGTCCCTACGAGCAGTACTTC. The full variable domain, its missing parts supplied by reference TRBV15 and TRBJ2-7, is DAMVIQNPRYQVTQFGKPVTLSCSQTLNHNVMYWYQQKSSQAPKLLFHYYDKDFNNEADTPDNFQSRRPNTSFCFLDIRSPGLGDTAMYLCATSRSRGPYEQYFGPGTRLTVT.